These 25 T cell receptor beta chains came from one sample sequenced in a study of TIL therapy for anti-PD-1-resistant metastatic lung cancer. The immunoSEQ assay was v3. Method: immunoSEQ multiplex PCR; TCRdb's copy keeps in-frame clones and lacks some. The sample includes more than 8,000 clones, about 55% of them seen just once. Stated time point: pre-treatment sample, taken before nivolumab and TIL therapy. The tumor samples were excised metastases, mostly pleural nodules or supraclavicular lymph nodes. The sample consisted of tumor tissue, taken at baseline. The origin of the receptors is a person aged 25 to 85 with non-small cell lung cancer.

The chain carries TRBV5-1 and TRBJ2-3, with D unresolved. The CDR3 extends over 12 amino acids. The V end lost 0 bases, the J end lost 4 bases, and 3 bases lay between the germline ends. CDR1 is SGHRS, CDR2 YFSETQ, per germline. In nucleotides, the CDR3 is TGCGCCAGCAGCTTGGACGCAGATACGCAGTATTTT. It specifies CASSLDADTQYF.

The V gene is TRBV6-6, the J gene TRBJ1-3, with D uncertain. Per the germline V gene, CDR1 is MNHNY and CDR2 is SVGAGI (reference sequence). Trimming cost V 3 bases and J 0 bases, with 9 bases left between them. The CDR3 loop spans 15 amino acids. The CDR3 DNA sequence: TGTGCCAGCAGTTATCCGGGGTCCTCTGGAAACACCATATATTTT. Translation gives CASSYPGSSGNTIYF.

This clone appeared once. The chain is built from TRBV2 and TRBJ2-7; 9 bases line up with TRBD2. Germline lookup yields CDR1 SNHLY and CDR2 FYNNEI. Trimming took 6 bases from V and 3 from J; bases not matched to a gene: 6. The CDR3 sequence is 14 residues long. CDR3 sequence (DNA): TGTGCCAGCAGCCGGACTAGCGACGTCTACGAGCAGTACTTC. It codes for CASSRTSDVYEQYF.

This clone was counted only a few times. V usage is TRBV25-1 and J usage is TRBJ1-1; TRBD1 matches 12 bases. CDR3 length: 17 amino acids. J was trimmed by 5 bases and V by 1 base; bases with no gene match: 8. Germline V gives CDR1 MGHDK, CDR2 SYGVNS. The DNA of the CDR3 is TGTGCCAGCAGTGAATTTGGGACAGGGGGCGGGTGGACTGAAGCTTTCTTT. Protein product: CASSEFGTGGGWTEAFF.

This clone ranks as medium-sized (0.01 to 0.1%). The rearrangement joins TRBV10-1 to TRBJ2-7; tentative D call: TRBD1 (6 bases). V lost 5 bases to trimming and J lost 2 bases, with 10 bases between them. From germline, CDR1 is WNHNN and CDR2 SYGVQD (reference sequence). The CDR3 extends over 13 amino acids. The CDR3 protein is CASSPGHPYEQYF. The CDR3 DNA reads as TGCGCCAGCAGTCCGGGACACCCCTACGAGCAGTACTTC.

By sample fraction, this clone is medium-sized. CDR3 sequence reads: CASSLDPVSTEAFF. The CDR3 DNA reads TGCGCCAGCAGCTTGGACCCGGTTAGCACTGAAGCTTTCTTT. The rearrangement joins TRBV5-1 to TRBJ1-1; D gene unclear. There are 14 residues in the CDR3. The germline V and J ends were trimmed by 0 bases and 4 bases, with 10 bases remaining between them. Germline V lookup: CDR1 SGHRS, CDR2 YFSETQ.

This clone occurred a few times. The chain recombines TRBV4-1 with TRBJ2-5; a weak D match, TRBD2 (5 bases). The ends were cut back, 0 bases at V and 8 bases at J, with 16 bases in the middle. The CDR3 runs 15 residues. The germline V gene encodes CDR1 MGHRA and CDR2 YSYEKL. The CDR3, as DNA: TGCGCCAGCAGCCAAGATCGGAGGACGCCAAATACCCAGTACTTC. Amino acids: CASSQDRRTPNTQYF.

This clone turned up a few times. The rearrangement joins TRBV5-4 to TRBJ2-2; D tentatively fits TRBD1 or TRBD2 (5 bases each). V lost 1 base to trimming and J lost 6 bases, with 13 bases between them. Germline values: CDR1 SGHNT, CDR2 YYREEE (reference sequence). The CDR3 length is 15 residues. CDR3 bases: TGTGCCAGCAGCTTGAGAGGGGCGCTGGCCGGGGAGCTGTTTTTT. Protein sequence: CASSLRGALAGELFF.

The rearrangement joins TRBV11-2 to TRBJ1-1; D gene ambiguous. Per germline, CDR1 SGHAT and CDR2 FQNNGV. Trimming left V 6 bases short and J 0 bases short, with 8 bases between. This CDR3 has 13 residues. In nucleotides, the CDR3 is TGTGCCAGCAGTTTACTCATGAACACTGAAGCTTTCTTT. Translating gives CASSLLMNTEAFF.

Only a few counts were recorded for this clone. V gene TRBV11-2 combines with J gene TRBJ1-3; D gene unclear. The germline gives CDR1 SGHAT, CDR2 FQNNGV. The V end was cut by 5 bases, the J end by 0 bases, with 8 bases between. The CDR3 sequence is 14 residues long. The CDR3 loop reads CASSPSISGNTIYF. In DNA, the CDR3 is TGTGCCAGCAGCCCGAGTATCTCTGGAAACACCATATATTTT. Full variable domain (outside the CDR3, taken from reference TRBV11-2 and TRBJ1-3): EAGVAQSPRYKIIEKRQSVAFWCNPISGHATLYWYQQILGQGPKLLIQFQNNGVVDDSQLPKDRFSAERLKGVDSTLKIQPAKLEDSAVYLCASSPSISGNTIYFGEGSWLTVV.

In this sample, this clone turned up a few times. The chain carries TRBV2 and TRBJ1-4; 7 nucleotides align to TRBD1. The CDR3 runs to 14 residues. Per the germline V gene, CDR1 is SNHLY and CDR2 is FYNNEI. The ends lost 2 bases at V and 8 bases at J; junction bases unmatched: 5. Here the CDR3 reads CASSERGRSEKLFF. The DNA of the CDR3 is TGTGCCAGCAGTGAAAGGGGGCGCAGCGAAAAACTGTTTTTT.

This rearrangement joins TRBV7-8 to TRBJ2-4, with TRBD1 matching 8 bases. Per the germline V gene, CDR1 is SGHVS and CDR2 is FQNEAQ. The CDR3 covers 15 residues. V was clipped by 4 bases and J by 6 bases; unmatched bases: 8. CDR3 in DNA: TGTGCCAGCAGCTCAGTAGGGACAGGAGGAAACATTCAGTACTTC. Residues: CASSSVGTGGNIQYF.

The genes are TRBV10-2 and TRBJ1-2, with TRBD1 identical over 7 bases. V dropped 0 bases and J dropped 4; count of bases not matched to a gene: 5. The CDR3 loop spans 15 amino acids. Per the germline V gene, CDR1 is WSHSY and CDR2 is SAAADI. CDR3 in amino acids: CASSESRQGVYGYTF. CDR3 coding DNA: TGCGCCAGCAGTGAGTCGAGGCAGGGGGTCTATGGCTACACCTTC.

This clone was observed a few times. V is TRBV20-1 and J is TRBJ2-7; D gene uncertain. V dropped 7 bases and J dropped 4 bases, with 11 bases sitting between them. The CDR3 is 11 amino acids. The germline V gene encodes CDR1 DFQATT and CDR2 SNEGSKA (reference sequence). This chain's CDR3 is CSVAGRYEQYF. The CDR3 bases are TGCAGTGTTGCAGGACGGTACGAGCAGTACTTC.

The gene calls are TRBV27 and TRBJ2-7; maybe TRBD2 (6 bases). V was clipped by 5 bases and J by 3 bases, with 11 bases between them. CDR3 length: 13 amino acids. The germline V gene encodes CDR1 MNHEY and CDR2 SMNVEV (reference sequence). The CDR3 DNA sequence: TGTGCCAGCAGTCTACGGGAGCGCTACGAGCAGTACTTC. It codes for CASSLRERYEQYF.

V usage is TRBV19 and J usage is TRBJ1-5; D remains unclear. Trimming took 3 bases from V and 7 from J, leaving 16 bases between them. This CDR3 is built from 15 residues. In germline, CDR1 is LNHDA, CDR2 SQIVND (reference sequence). DNA of the CDR3: TGTGCCAGTAGTATTCAAGCAGGAGGAGGACAGCCCCAGCATTTT. This encodes CASSIQAGGGQPQHF.

This clone was picked up a small number of times. This chain connects TRBV5-4 to TRBJ2-3; 8 positions agree with TRBD2. J lost 1 base, V lost 4 bases, and 2 bases had no gene match. CDR1 is SGHNT and CDR2 is YYREEE in the germline V gene (reference sequence). CDR3 length: 14 amino acids. CDR3 DNA sequence: TGTGCCAGCAGCCGTAGCGGGGGCACAGATACGCAGTATTTT. It codes for CASSRSGGTDTQYF.

This clone occurred a few times. The V and J genes are TRBV28 and TRBJ1-5; D not resolved. Trimming removed 0 bases at V and 9 bases at J, with 6 bases between. The germline V gene encodes CDR1 MDHEN and CDR2 SYDVKM. This CDR3 is built from 12 residues. The CDR3, as DNA: TGTGCCAGCAGTTTATGGGAAAGGCCCCAGCATTTT. Its protein is CASSLWERPQHF.

The chain carries TRBV5-1 and TRBJ2-5; 8 bases match TRBD2. Germline-derived CDR1 and CDR2 are SGHRS and YFSETQ. CDR3 length: 16 amino acids. V gave up 4 bases and J gave up 3 bases; unmatched junction bases: 11. CDR3 bases: TGCGCCAGCAGCCCGCGAGGGGTAGCGGGAAAAGAGACCCAGTACTTC. Translation: CASSPRGVAGKETQYF.

The chain is built from TRBV7-8 and TRBJ2-3, with TRBD2 identical over 7 bases. The V gene end was trimmed by 4 bases and the J gene end by 1 base; junction bases not matched to a gene: 11. The CDR3 extends over 17 amino acids. CDR1 is SGHVS and CDR2 is FQNEAQ in the germline V gene. The DNA for the CDR3 is TGTGCCAGCAGCTCGGTGGGGAGGGACTGGCGCACAGATACGCAGTATTTT. This sequence encodes CASSSVGRDWRTDTQYF.

The chain uses TRBV6-5 and TRBJ2-5; perhaps D is TRBD1 or TRBD2 (6 bases each). The length of the CDR3 is 13 residues. CDR1 MNHEY and CDR2 SVGAGI come from the germline V gene. Trimming stripped 6 bases from V and 5 bases from J, with 13 bases between. The CDR3 nucleotides read TGTGCCAGCAGGGGGGGCGGAGGCGAGACCCAGTACTTC. Protein product: CASRGGGGETQYF.

This clone was recorded a few times. The rearrangement joins TRBV6-1 to TRBJ1-1; a weak D match, TRBD1 (5 bases). Germline assignment: CDR1 MNHNS and CDR2 SASEGT. The V end lost 3 bases, the J end lost 5 bases, and 16 bases lay between the germline ends. The CDR3 contains 15 residues. CDR3 DNA: TGTGCCAGCAGTGATCCCGGGACTTGGGTAACTGAAGCTTTCTTT. It codes for CASSDPGTWVTEAFF.

The chain joins TRBV7-9 to TRBJ1-4, with unresolved D. Germline lookup yields CDR1 SEHNR and CDR2 FQNEAQ (reference sequence). The CDR3 is 14 amino acids. V was trimmed by 3 bases and J by 0 bases, leaving 5 bases between them. The CDR3 protein is CASSLGTTNEKLFF. For the CDR3, the DNA is TGTGCCAGCAGCTTGGGTACAACTAATGAAAAACTGTTTTTT.

This chain connects TRBV6-1 to TRBJ2-1; possibly TRBD2 for D (6 bases). Trimming stripped 7 bases from V and 9 bases from J, with 16 bases between. CDR1 and CDR2 (germline): MNHNS, SASEGT. The CDR3 runs 13 residues. CDR3 nucleotide sequence: TGTGCCAGCATGGTCGGCGGGGTGACTGAGCAGTTCTTC. Amino acid sequence: CASMVGGVTEQFF.

This rearrangement joins TRBV5-1 to TRBJ1-2; D is possibly TRBD1 (6 bases). Germline CDR1 is SGHRS and CDR2 is YFSETQ. The CDR3 covers 15 residues. The V and J ends lost 0 bases and 1 base respectively, with 10 bases between them. CDR3: CASSLGAGDNYGYTF. The CDR3 DNA sequence: TGCGCCAGCAGCTTGGGGGCAGGGGATAACTATGGCTACACCTTC.